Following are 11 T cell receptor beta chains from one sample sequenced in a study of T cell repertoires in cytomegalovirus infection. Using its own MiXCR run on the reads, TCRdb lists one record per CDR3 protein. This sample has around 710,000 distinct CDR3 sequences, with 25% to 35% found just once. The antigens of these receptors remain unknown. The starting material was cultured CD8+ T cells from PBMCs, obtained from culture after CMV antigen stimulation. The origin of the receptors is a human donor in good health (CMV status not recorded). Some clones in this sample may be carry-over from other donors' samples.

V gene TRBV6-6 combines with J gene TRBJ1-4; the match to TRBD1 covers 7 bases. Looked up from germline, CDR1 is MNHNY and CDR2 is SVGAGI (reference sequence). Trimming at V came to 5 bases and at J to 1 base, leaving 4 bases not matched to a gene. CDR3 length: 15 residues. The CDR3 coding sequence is TGTGCCAGCAGTACCTGGGACAGAACTAATGAAAAACTGTTTTTT. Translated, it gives CASSTWDRTNEKLFF.

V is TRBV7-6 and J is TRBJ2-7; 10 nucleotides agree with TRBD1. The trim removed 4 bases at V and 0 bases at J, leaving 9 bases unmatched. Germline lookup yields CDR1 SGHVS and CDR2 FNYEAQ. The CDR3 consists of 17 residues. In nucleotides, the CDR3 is TGTGCCAGCAGCTCCTCCGACAGGGGGCTTCACTCCTACGAGCAGTACTTC. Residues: CASSSSDRGLHSYEQYF.

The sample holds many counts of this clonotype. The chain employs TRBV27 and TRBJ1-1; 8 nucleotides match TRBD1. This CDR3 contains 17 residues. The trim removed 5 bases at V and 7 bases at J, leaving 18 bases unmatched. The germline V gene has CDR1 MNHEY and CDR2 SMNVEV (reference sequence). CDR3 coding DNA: TGTGCCAGCAGTCCCAGCCCGGGACAGGACCGAAGGAATGAAGCTTTCTTT. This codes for CASSPSPGQDRRNEAFF.

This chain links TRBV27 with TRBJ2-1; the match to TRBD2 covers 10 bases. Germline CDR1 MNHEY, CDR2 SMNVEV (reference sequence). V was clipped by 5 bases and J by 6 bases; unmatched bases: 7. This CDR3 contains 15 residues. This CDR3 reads CASSPPLAGGNEQFF. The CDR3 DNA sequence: TGTGCCAGCAGTCCCCCCTTAGCGGGGGGCAATGAGCAGTTCTTC.

As DNA, the CDR3 is TGTGCCAGCAGCCAATCCGGAGGCTCACCCCTCCACTTT. Encoded protein: CASSQSGGSPLHF. V gene TRBV14 combines with J gene TRBJ1-6; D is unresolved. With 2 bases removed from V and 10 bases from J, the gap between germline ends came to 9 bases. CDR1 is SGHDN and CDR2 is FVKESK in the germline V gene. The CDR3 spans 13 residues.

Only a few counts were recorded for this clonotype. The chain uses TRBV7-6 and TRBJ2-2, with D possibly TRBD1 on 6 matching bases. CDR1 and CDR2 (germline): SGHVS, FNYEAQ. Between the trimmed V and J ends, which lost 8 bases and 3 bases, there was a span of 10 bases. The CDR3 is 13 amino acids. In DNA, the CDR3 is TGTGCCAGCCGGGACACCTACACCGGGGAGCTGTTTTTT. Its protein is CASRDTYTGELFF.

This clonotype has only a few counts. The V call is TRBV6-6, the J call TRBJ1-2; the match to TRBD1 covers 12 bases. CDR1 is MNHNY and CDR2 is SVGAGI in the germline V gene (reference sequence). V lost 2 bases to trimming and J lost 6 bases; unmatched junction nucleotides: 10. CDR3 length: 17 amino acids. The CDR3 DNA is TGTGCCAGCAGTTACCGGGACAGGGGGCTTAAGCGGGATGGCTACACCTTC. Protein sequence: CASSYRDRGLKRDGYTF.

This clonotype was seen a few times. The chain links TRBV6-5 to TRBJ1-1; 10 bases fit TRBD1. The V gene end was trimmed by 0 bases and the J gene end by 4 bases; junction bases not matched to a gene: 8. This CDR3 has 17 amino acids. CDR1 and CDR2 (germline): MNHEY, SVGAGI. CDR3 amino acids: CASSYSGTGVEGTEAFF. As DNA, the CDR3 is TGTGCCAGCAGTTACTCTGGGACAGGGGTGGAGGGCACTGAAGCTTTCTTT.

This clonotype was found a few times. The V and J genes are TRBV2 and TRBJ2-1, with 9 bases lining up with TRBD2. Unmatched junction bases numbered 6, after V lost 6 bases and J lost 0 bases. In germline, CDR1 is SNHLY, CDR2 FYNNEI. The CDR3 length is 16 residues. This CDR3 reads CASSASGASSYNEQFF. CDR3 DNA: TGTGCCAGCAGCGCTAGCGGGGCCAGCTCCTACAATGAGCAGTTCTTC.

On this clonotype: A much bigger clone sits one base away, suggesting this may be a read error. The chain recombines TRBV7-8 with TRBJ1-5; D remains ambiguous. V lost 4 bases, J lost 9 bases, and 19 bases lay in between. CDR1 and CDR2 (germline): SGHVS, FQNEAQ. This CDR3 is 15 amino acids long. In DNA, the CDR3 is TGTGCCAGCAGCTCAAACCAGGCCTGGGGTCGGCCCCAGCATTTT. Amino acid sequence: CASSSNQAWGRPQHF.

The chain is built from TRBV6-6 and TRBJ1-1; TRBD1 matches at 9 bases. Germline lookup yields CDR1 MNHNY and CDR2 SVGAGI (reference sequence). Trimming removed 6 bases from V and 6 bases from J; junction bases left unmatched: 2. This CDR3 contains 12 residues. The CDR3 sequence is CASRWTGAEAFF. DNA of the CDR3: TGTGCCAGCAGGTGGACAGGGGCTGAAGCTTTCTTT.